A selection of T cell receptor beta chains follows, all from one sample in a study of CD8 T cells in ankylosing spondylitis. TCRdb analysed the 5' RACE reads with MiXCR anew, one entry per CDR3 protein. The repertoire includes roughly 130,000 distinct CDR3 sequences, roughly an eighth of them detected once, and 2.5% to 3.5% sits in the top ten. The sample comprised blood, either unsorted or a sorted T cell fraction (not recorded which). These receptors all stem from a female donor with ankylosing spondylitis or in good health (not recorded which). Each CDR3 is given without its conserved first and last residue.

v_call cdr3_aa
TRBV10-3 AIRWTGGTGELF
TRBV4-1 ASSHGQGTYEQY
TRBV5-1 ASSLAGLAANTGELF
TRBV23-1 AIHSGRGMKTQY
TRBV10-3 AIRRGGLTDTQY
TRBV5-1 ASSLSTEITYAQY
TRBV4-1 ASSQEGGSYEQY
TRBV7-8 ASTKTDTQY
TRBV20-1 SASKLAGGIDTQY
TRBV10-3 AISVSASTDTQY
TRBV29-1 GGSMDTQY
TRBV5-1 ASSLGFEGGIEAF
TRBV12-3/TRBV12-4 ASRTGQGVNTEAF
TRBV30 AWSPDRGRHEKLF